In its sample, the clone carrying this T cell receptor (beta chain) was seen many times. Its specificity is unknown. The sample originates from a study of identical twins. Study-wide findings and caveats: High-abundance cord blood beta clonotypes had fewer insertions; memory repertoires showed none. Conclusions leaned on cross-sectional statistical analysis and did not track the same donors over time.

cDNA molecules carried unique molecular identifiers, and template switching added a universal primer site. TCRdb reprocessed the 5' RACE reads via MiXCR and lists one record per CDR3 protein. The sample lists approximately 220,000 distinct CDR3 sequences, 7.5% occurring once. The donors were all healthy and Caucasian. V lost 9 bases and J lost 4, with 24 bases in between. This CDR3 spans 16 amino acids. Per germline, CDR1 WNHNN and CDR2 SYGVQD (reference sequence). These same data were also listed under a study on yellow fever vaccine responses in identical twins.

The material sequenced was CD8+ T cells sorted from blood. The rearrangement joins TRBV10-1 to TRBJ1-2; a weak D match, TRBD1 (6 bases). This TCR was sampled from a woman in her late teens or twenties in good health. In DNA, the CDR3 is TGCGCCAGGCAGGAAGAACAGGGAAATAAGAGCTATGGCTACACCTTC. It specifies CARQEEQGNKSYGYTF.